This T cell receptor (beta chain) was sequenced for a study of cytomegalovirus exposure and HLA in healthy donors. General study findings and limits: CMV serostatus was the only recorded immune exposure for donors.

The study ran its PCR with 60 Vbeta and 13 Jbeta primers. Profiling relied on immunoSEQ multiplex PCR, and the TCRdb table lists in-frame clones only, not all of them. The sample carries a few hundred thousand clones, about nine tenths recorded once. Donors consisted of healthy bone marrow donors. With respect to this clone: What it binds is unknown.

V gave up 6 bases and J gave up 5 bases, with 16 bases separating them. In germline, CDR1 is MNHNS, CDR2 SASEGT. The CDR3 has 14 residues. The chain uses TRBV6-1 and TRBJ1-1, with D tentatively TRBD1 (5 bases). The TCR was taken from a girl aged 2-9 years in good health and CMV-seronegative. The sequenced sample was PBMCs. The CDR3 DNA is TGTGCCAGCAGCCAAGTACAGGCGGGGACTGAAGCTTTCTTT. This codes for CASSQVQAGTEAFF.